This entry describes one T cell receptor (beta chain). The antigen is not known. Healthy Caucasians provided all donations. The data originate from a study of identical twins. TCRdb itself ran the 5' RACE reads through MiXCR, one entry per CDR3 protein. This sample has 240,000 or so distinct CDR3 sequences, with under 12% found just once. Study results and limitations: High-abundance cord blood beta clonotypes had fewer insertions; memory repertoires showed none.

This TCR was recovered from a man between 50 and 59 years old in good health. Sequencing was done on a sample of memory T cells sorted from blood.

CDR3 DNA: TGTGCCAGCAGTTACTCGTCGCTAGCGGCCGAATACAATGAGCAGTTCTTC. This translates into CASSYSSLAAEYNEQFF. This sequence joins TRBV6-2 or TRBV6-3 and TRBJ2-1; TRBD2 matches 7 bases. J lost 4 bases, V lost 0 bases, and 9 bases had no gene match. This CDR3 has 17 residues. Germline values: CDR1 MNHEY, CDR2 SVGEGT.